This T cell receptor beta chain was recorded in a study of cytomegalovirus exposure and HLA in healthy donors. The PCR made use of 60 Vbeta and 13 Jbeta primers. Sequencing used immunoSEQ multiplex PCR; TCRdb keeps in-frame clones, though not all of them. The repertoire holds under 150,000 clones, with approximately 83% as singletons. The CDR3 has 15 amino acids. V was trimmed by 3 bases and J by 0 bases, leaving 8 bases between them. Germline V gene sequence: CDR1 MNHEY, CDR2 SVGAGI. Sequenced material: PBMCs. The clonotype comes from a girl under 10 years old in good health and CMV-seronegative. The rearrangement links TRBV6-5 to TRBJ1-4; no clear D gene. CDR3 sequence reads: CASSYGGATNEKLFF. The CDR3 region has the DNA TGTGCCAGCAGTTATGGCGGAGCAACTAATGAAAAACTGTTTTTT.